The T cell receptor beta chain under discussion was sequenced for a study of T cells in localized non-small cell lung cancer (dated by TCRdb to about 2020). With regard to the full study: T cell repertoires of 200 to 250 early-stage NSCLC patients were analyzed, with tumors being compared against uninvolved tumor-adjacent lungs. All 236 NSCLC patients in the cohort were treatment-naive and had localized lung tumors that were resected. The mean age of the NSCLC patients was 60 to 85 years, with 130 or so men and about a hundred women. Here is what the overall study found, with its caveats: Longer overall survival was associated with higher blood T cell density, whereas shorter survival was associated with higher adjacent-lung clonality. Because multi-region tumor sequencing was not performed, intratumor heterogeneity could not be ruled out. Of the top 100 tumor clones, a median of 57 were detected in paired uninvolved adjacent lung; approximately 28 were also among that lung's top 100. Uninvolved tumor-adjacent lung showed the highest T cell clonality, higher than tumor, which suggests more focused antigenic responses in the uninvolved tumor-adjacent lung. Because of the exploratory design, TCR variables were selected using unadjusted p-values without false-discovery rate correction.

At diagnosis, tumor, uninvolved tumor-adjacent lung and peripheral blood were collected and then preserved as a mix of FFPE and fresh-frozen material. For TCR repertoire profiling, the blood samples were analyzed as peripheral blood mononuclear cells. TCR beta CDR3 regions were sequenced from DNA using the immunoSEQ Assay. Turning to the authors' computational methods: T cell density was computed as TCR beta template counts normalized to usable DNA estimated by amplifying housekeeping genes. Richness was estimated using the preseqR package, with extrapolation to 400,000 templates for PBMC samples and to 120,000 templates for tissue samples. Clonality was taken to be one minus Pielou's evenness. Tissue-enriched TCRs were identified through differential abundance testing performed on productive amino-acid clonotypes, with a minimum total count of 5 and an alpha of 0.1. The Jaccard Index and the Morisita Overlap Index were used to measure repertoire overlap between compartments. GLIPH grouped TCR beta CDR3s together with public tetramer-defined viral CDR3s, and a viral motif had to include at least three viral sequences and also show V-gene enrichment. TCRdb took this table from immuneACCESS and kept in-frame rearrangements with V and J called. Such tables lack part of the clones; where checked against another copy, unresolved V genes explain under half of the gap, and the rest is unexplained. V and J calls and clone size are copied from that table; D and trimming were computed from the DNA. Within this sample are roughly 70,000 clones, with about 86% of them counted one time only. 20% to 25% of the sample comes from the top ten.

The germline V gene (reference sequence) supplies CDR1 MNHNY and CDR2 SVGAGI. V loses 6 bases of germline sequence and J loses 8 bases, and the interval between the two ends is 16 bases. The CDR3 goes from the cysteine to the phenylalanine over 13 residues. Only the CDR3 part of the read is kept: 39 bases, read in frame from the first base. A note on this clone: Its antigen specificity is not known. There are no base qualities to consult, and no much larger clone falls within one base.

The clonotype originates from a male donor at least 60 years old with stage III squamous cell lung carcinoma. In this chain, TRBV6-6 is recombined with TRBJ1-2, with the D gene not confidently named. The specimen comprised peripheral blood, sampled before any cancer treatment. The CDR3 sequence is CASSRSPEAGYTF. The sequence in DNA is TGTGCCAGCAGCAGAAGTCCCGAGGCAGGCTACACCTTC.